These T cell receptor beta chains were read from a single sample in a study of blood T cell repertoires in COVID-19. The repertoire was sequenced with immunoSEQ multiplex PCR; TCRdb's copy has only in-frame clones and lacks some. The sample records over 150,000 clones, around four fifths being singletons. Sequencing was done on a sample of peripheral blood. The receptors originated from a human donor with acute or convalescent COVID-19. The donor label of this sample is uncertain. Each CDR3 is given with its conserved first and last residue. D genes are given only for firm matches. The size entry is marked missing in some rows and otherwise reads once, few, many or a size class.

TRBV5-1	TRBJ2-7	NA	NA	CASSATGISYEQYF	TGCGCCAGCAGCGCGACCGGGATCTCCTACGAGCAGTACTTC
TRBV28	TRBJ2-7	NA	TRBD2	CASRRGLAGAYEQYF	TGTGCCAGCAGGCGAGGACTAGCGGGGGCCTACGAGCAGTACTTC
TRBV11-1	TRBJ2-3	NA	TRBD1	CASSLWTGATQYF	TGTGCCAGCAGCTTATGGACAGGGGCTACGCAGTATTTT
TRBV5-1	TRBJ2-7	once	NA	CASTRELTYEQYF	TGCGCCAGCACCAGGGAACTCACCTACGAGCAGTACTTC
TRBV18	TRBJ1-6	NA	TRBD1	CASSPNIGTGNSPLHF	TGTGCCAGCTCACCGAACATCGGGACAGGGAATTCACCCCTCCACTTT
TRBV29-1	TRBJ2-1	NA	TRBD2	CSVIQGYSGRASEQFF	TGCAGCGTTATTCAGGGTTATAGCGGGAGGGCCAGTGAGCAGTTCTTC
TRBV5-4	TRBJ2-3	NA	TRBD2	CASSLVATSDTQYF	TGTGCCAGCAGCTTGGTGGCGACTAGCGATACGCAGTATTTT
TRBV29-1	TRBJ1-2	NA	TRBD1	CSTSGGDGYTF	TGCAGCACCTCAGGGGGCGATGGCTACACCTTC
TRBV7-8	TRBJ1-1	NA	NA	CASSWGGERAEAFF	TGTGCCAGCAGCTGGGGAGGGGAAAGGGCTGAAGCTTTCTTT
TRBV28	TRBJ1-5	NA	NA	CASRRASEGQPQHF	TGTGCCAGCAGACGAGCAAGCGAGGGCCAGCCCCAGCATTTT
TRBV30	TRBJ1-2	NA	NA	CAWRTHYGYTF	TGTGCCTGGAGGACTCATTATGGCTACACCTTC
TRBV27	TRBJ2-2	NA	TRBD2	CASSLRVGWGLTGELFF	TGTGCCAGCAGTTTACGGGTCGGTTGGGGACTAACCGGGGAGCTGTTTTTT
TRBV19	TRBJ1-5	few	NA	CASRRREGGNQPQHF	TGTGCCAGTAGGAGGAGGGAGGGTGGCAATCAGCCCCAGCATTTT
TRBV7-9	TRBJ1-4	NA	NA	CASSLVSGATNEKLFF	TGTGCCAGCAGCTTAGTTTCGGGAGCAACTAATGAAAAACTGTTTTTT
TRBV5-5	TRBJ1-4	NA	TRBD1	CASSPIGTDNEKLFF	TGTGCCAGCAGCCCAATCGGGACAGATAATGAAAAACTGTTTTTT
TRBV5-4	TRBJ2-2	NA	NA	CASSLRDLNTGELFF	TGTGCCAGCAGCTTGCGGGACTTAAACACCGGGGAGCTGTTTTTT
TRBV29-1	TRBJ1-1	once	NA	CSVEGRISLTEAFF	TGCAGCGTTGAAGGGAGAATCTCCCTCACTGAAGCTTTCTTT
TRBV5-1	TRBJ1-2	NA	TRBD1	CASSLGQGAGYGYTF	TGCGCCAGCAGCTTGGGTCAGGGGGCCGGCTATGGCTACACCTTC
TRBV6-5	TRBJ2-7	NA	NA	CASSYSRTAYEQYF	TGTGCCAGCAGTTACTCGAGGACAGCCTACGAGCAGTACTTC
TRBV18	TRBJ1-1	once	NA	CASSQTERGTHSAFF	TGTGCCAGCTCACAGACGGAAAGGGGCACTCACTCAGCTTTCTTT
TRBV18	TRBJ1-2	NA	NA	CASSPVAAPPNYGYTF	TGTGCCAGCTCACCTGTGGCGGCCCCCCCCAACTATGGCTACACCTTC
TRBV6-5	TRBJ2-7	NA	NA	CASNRDTWGEQYF	TGTGCCAGCAATAGGGACACCTGGGGGGAGCAGTACTTC
TRBV4-3	TRBJ1-5	NA	NA	CASSQGLMSNQPQHF	TGCGCCAGCAGCCAAGGACTGATGAGCAATCAGCCCCAGCATTTT
TRBV12-3/TRBV12-4	TRBJ1-1	NA	TRBD1	CASSPRQGTEAFF	TGTGCCAGCAGCCCAAGACAGGGCACTGAAGCTTTCTTT
TRBV2	TRBJ2-2	NA	TRBD1	CASSRQGSDTGELFF	TGTGCCAGCAGTCGACAGGGATCGGACACCGGGGAGCTGTTTTTT
TRBV7-2	TRBJ1-5	NA	TRBD1	CASSLTTGVGPQHF	TGTGCCAGCAGCTTAACGACAGGGGTCGGGCCCCAGCATTTT
TRBV9	TRBJ2-7	NA	TRBD2	CASSVGLARSEQYF	TGTGCCAGCAGCGTAGGACTAGCGCGGAGCGAGCAGTACTTC
TRBV2	TRBJ2-2	NA	NA	CASSDDSTGELFF	TGTGCCAGCAGCGACGACAGCACCGGGGAGCTGTTTTTT
TRBV6-5	TRBJ1-4	NA	TRBD1	CASSSGQGGEKLFF	TGTGCCAGCAGTTCTGGACAGGGCGGAGAAAAACTGTTTTTT
TRBV19	TRBJ2-6	NA	TRBD2	CASTPRGLAGGSAGANVLTF	TGTGCCAGTACTCCCCGGGGACTAGCGGGAGGGAGTGCGGGGGCCAACGTCCTGACTTTC
TRBV5-4	TRBJ2-2	NA	TRBD1	CASSQGQGRTGELFF	TGTGCCAGCAGCCAAGGACAGGGGAGAACCGGGGAGCTGTTTTTT
TRBV5-1	TRBJ1-4	NA	NA	CASSLGPPGSNEKLFF	TGCGCCAGCAGCTTGGGTCCCCCGGGTTCTAATGAAAAACTGTTTTTT
TRBV28	TRBJ1-2	NA	NA	CASSSWRSPRRDGYTF	TGTGCCAGCAGTTCTTGGCGGTCCCCACGGCGCGATGGCTACACCTTC
TRBV27	TRBJ2-7	NA	TRBD2	CASSLTSGKRYEQYF	TGTGCCAGCAGTCTGACTAGCGGGAAGCGCTACGAGCAGTACTTC
TRBV30	TRBJ2-2	NA	NA	CAWSPTRELFF	TGTGCCTGGAGTCCTACCCGGGAGCTGTTTTTT
TRBV24-1	TRBJ1-2	NA	NA	CATSEGGSKSGYTF	TGTGCCACCAGTGAGGGGGGTTCCAAATCTGGCTACACCTTC
TRBV5-4	TRBJ2-2	NA	NA	CASSLVGLLNTGELFF	TGTGCCAGCAGCTTGGTTGGGTTACTAAACACCGGGGAGCTGTTTTTT
TRBV5-8	TRBJ2-1	NA	NA	CASSRRDILLHEQFF	TGTGCCAGCAGCCGCCGGGACATCCTACTGCATGAGCAGTTCTTC
TRBV6-5	TRBJ2-5	NA	TRBD1	CASSYSEDRLETQYF	TGTGCCAGCAGTTACTCAGAGGACAGGTTGGAGACCCAGTACTTC
TRBV4-2	TRBJ1-2	NA	TRBD1	CASSPRVQGANYGYTF	TGTGCCAGCAGCCCGCGGGTACAGGGGGCTAACTATGGCTACACCTTC
TRBV7-9	TRBJ1-5	many	TRBD1	CASSPGQAEQPQHF	TGTGCCAGCAGCCCAGGACAGGCGGAGCAGCCCCAGCATTTT
TRBV11-2	TRBJ1-4	NA	NA	CASSLDQGTATNEKLFF	TGTGCCAGCAGCTTAGATCAGGGAACTGCAACTAATGAAAAACTGTTTTTT
TRBV12-3/TRBV12-4	TRBJ2-4	NA	NA	CASRSDINIQYF	TGTGCCAGCAGAAGTGACATAAACATTCAGTACTTC
TRBV10-2	TRBJ2-5	once	TRBD2	CASSVASGREETQYF	TGCGCCAGCAGTGTCGCTAGCGGGAGGGAAGAGACCCAGTACTTC
TRBV6-5	TRBJ1-1	NA	NA	CASSLRQSFTEAFF	TGTGCCAGCAGTTTGAGACAGAGTTTCACTGAAGCTTTCTTT
TRBV5-1	TRBJ2-2	NA	TRBD1	CASSATGGTTGELFF	TGCGCCAGCAGCGCAACAGGGGGCACAACCGGGGAGCTGTTTTTT
TRBV6-5	TRBJ2-7	once	TRBD2	CASSPGLAGGYEQYF	TGTGCCAGCAGCCCGGGACTAGCGGGAGGTTACGAGCAGTACTTC
TRBV5-6	TRBJ2-1	NA	TRBD1	CASSLDRVGEQFF	TGTGCCAGCAGCCTGGACAGGGTCGGGGAGCAGTTCTTC
TRBV7-8	TRBJ1-6	NA	TRBD1	CASSLDRGNSPLHF	TGTGCCAGCAGCTTAGACAGGGGTAATTCACCCCTCCACTTT
TRBV7-8	TRBJ2-5	NA	TRBD1	CASSHRGSGETQYF	TGTGCCAGCAGCCACAGGGGATCCGGGGAGACCCAGTACTTC
TRBV6-6	TRBJ2-2	NA	NA	CASSSLARTGELFF	TGTGCCAGCAGTTCACTAGCTCGGACCGGGGAGCTGTTTTTT
TRBV2	TRBJ1-4	NA	NA	CASSLGGANEKLFF	TGTGCCAGCAGCTTGGGGGGAGCTAATGAAAAACTGTTTTTT
TRBV5-1	TRBJ2-7	NA	TRBD1	CASSLFPSGTQGASEQYF	TGCGCCAGCAGCTTGTTCCCCTCCGGGACACAGGGGGCGAGCGAGCAGTACTTC
TRBV10-1	TRBJ1-2	NA	NA	CASSENRRDGYTF	TGCGCCAGCAGTGAAAACAGGAGAGATGGCTACACCTTC